This T cell receptor beta chain was retrieved from a study of blood T cell repertoires in COVID-19 (dated by TCRdb to about 2020). Context from the whole study: Samples covering the acute and convalescent phases of COVID-19 were provided by collaborators in the United States, Italy and Spain. The prospective study material was composed of cDNA or gDNA derived from T cells, B-cell-depleted T cells, or PBMCs. Subjects who had been exposed to COVID-19, were actively infected with it, or had recovered from it provided the deeply sampled blood TCRbeta repertoires that made up the dataset. The repertoires were made available in a free public database intended to serve as a resource for research on the immune response to SARS-CoV-2. Samples came from the ongoing ImmuneRACE study (first 160 participants) plus 1,254 subjects from 6 global collaborators. A de-identified subject ID, COVID-19 status, age in years and sex were almost always included in the sample metadata. Where HLA class I and class II types were available, the types were taken from metadata supplied by the sample provider, not from assay-based typing. Points the paper makes about the study in general: The quantity of clinical and demographic metadata differed by source and by participant and was supplied without curation.

Its CDR3 holds 18 amino acids, cysteine through phenylalanine. Only the CDR3 DNA stays, 54 bases, in frame from base 1. Trimming removed 0 bases from V and 3 bases from J; the gene matches leave 12 bases unexplained. CDR1 and CDR2, looked up from the germline V gene (reference sequence), are LNHNV and YYDKDF. Whole blood was collected in K2EDTA tubes by collaborating institutions according to the institutions' own protocols. For TCRbeta analysis, collaborators shipped samples as frozen whole blood, isolated PBMCs, or DNA extracted from either of those sample types. TCRbeta CDR3 regions were amplified from genomic DNA using the immunoSEQ Assay, a bias-controlled multiplex PCR. The original pipeline was this. The number of nucleated cells in each sample was estimated by amplification of reference gene primers within the assay. Sequence reads were collapsed and filtered to measure the absolute abundance of every unique TCRbeta CDR3 rearrangement. For each sample, productive Simpson clonality was calculated as the square root of Simpson's diversity index over productive rearrangements. TCRdb holds this immuneACCESS table with in-frame rearrangements only. Some clones are missing; in checked studies, unresolved V genes explain under half, and the rest has no known cause. V, J and clone size are those of that table, while D and trimming were read from the DNA. This sample is represented by 60,000 to 75,000 clones; around 74% of them were singletons. 5% to 7% of the sample is held by the ten biggest clonotypes.

As to this clone: Its antigen is unknown. No much larger clone is present one base from it, and per-base qualities are unavailable.

The receptor was isolated from a woman in her 50s with active or convalescent COVID-19. The sample taken for sequencing was peripheral blood. The chain was built from TRBV15 and TRBJ1-1; 8 bases in the middle match TRBD1. The nucleotides are TGTGCCACCAGCAGAGACCGACAGGGGACACTGCGAGACACTGAAGCTTTCTTT. It is translated as CATSRDRQGTLRDTEAFF.